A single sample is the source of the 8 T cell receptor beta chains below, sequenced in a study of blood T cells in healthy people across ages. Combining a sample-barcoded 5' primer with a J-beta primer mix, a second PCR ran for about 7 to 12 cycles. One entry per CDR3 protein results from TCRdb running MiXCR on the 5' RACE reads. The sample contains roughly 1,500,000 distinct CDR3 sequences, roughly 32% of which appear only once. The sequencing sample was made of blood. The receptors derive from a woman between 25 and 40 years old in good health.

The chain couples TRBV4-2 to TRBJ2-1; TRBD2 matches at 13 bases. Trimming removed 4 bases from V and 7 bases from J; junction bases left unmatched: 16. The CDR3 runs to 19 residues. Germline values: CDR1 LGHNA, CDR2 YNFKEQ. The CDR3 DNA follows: TGTGCCAGCAGCCCGACGGGACTAGCGGGACTGGACCGTAGGAATGAGCAGTTCTTC. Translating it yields CASSPTGLAGLDRRNEQFF.

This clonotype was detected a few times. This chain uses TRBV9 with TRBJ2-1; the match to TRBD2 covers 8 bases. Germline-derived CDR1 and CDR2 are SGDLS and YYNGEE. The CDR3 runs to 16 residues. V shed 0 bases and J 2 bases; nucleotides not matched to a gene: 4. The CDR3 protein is CASSVGGGGPYNEQFF. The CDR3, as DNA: TGTGCCAGCAGCGTAGGAGGCGGGGGGCCCTACAATGAGCAGTTCTTC.

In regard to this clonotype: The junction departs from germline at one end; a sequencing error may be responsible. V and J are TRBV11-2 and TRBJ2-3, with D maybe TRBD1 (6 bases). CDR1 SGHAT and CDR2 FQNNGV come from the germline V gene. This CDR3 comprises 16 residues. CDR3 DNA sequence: TGTGCCAGCAACTTAGAGACGGCAGGGGGCACAGATACGCAGTATTTT. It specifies CASNLETAGGTDTQYF.

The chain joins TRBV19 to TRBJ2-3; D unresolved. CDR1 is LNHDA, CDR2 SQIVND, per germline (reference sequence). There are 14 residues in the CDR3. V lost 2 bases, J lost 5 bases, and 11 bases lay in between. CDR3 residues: CASSISESGDTQYF. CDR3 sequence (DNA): TGTGCCAGTAGTATATCTGAGTCCGGAGATACGCAGTATTTT. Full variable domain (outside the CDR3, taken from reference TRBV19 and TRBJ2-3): DGGITQSPKYLFRKEGQNVTLSCEQNLNHDAMYWYRQDPGQGLRLIYYSQIVNDFQKGDIAEGYSVSREKKESFPLTVTSAQKNPTAFYLCASSISESGDTQYFGPGTRLTVL.

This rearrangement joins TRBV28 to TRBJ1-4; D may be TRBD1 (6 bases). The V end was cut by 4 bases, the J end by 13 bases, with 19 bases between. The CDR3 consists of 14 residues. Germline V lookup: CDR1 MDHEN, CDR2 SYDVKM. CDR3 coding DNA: TGTGCCAGCAGTTCTGAAACGGGACATATAGTACTGTTTTTT. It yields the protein CASSSETGHIVLFF. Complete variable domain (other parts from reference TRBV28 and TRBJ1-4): DVKVTQSSRYLVKRTGEKVFLECVQDMDHENMFWYRQDPGLGLRLIYFSYDVKMKEKGDIPEGYSVSREKKERFSLILESASTNQTSMYLCASSSETGHIVLFFGSGTQLSVL.

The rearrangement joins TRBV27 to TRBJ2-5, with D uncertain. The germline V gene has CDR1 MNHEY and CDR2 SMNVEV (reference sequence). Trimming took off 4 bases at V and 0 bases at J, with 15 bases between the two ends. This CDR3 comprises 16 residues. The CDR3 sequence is CASSSRHDGDQETQYF. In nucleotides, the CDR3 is TGTGCCAGCAGTTCCCGACACGACGGAGACCAAGAGACCCAGTACTTC.

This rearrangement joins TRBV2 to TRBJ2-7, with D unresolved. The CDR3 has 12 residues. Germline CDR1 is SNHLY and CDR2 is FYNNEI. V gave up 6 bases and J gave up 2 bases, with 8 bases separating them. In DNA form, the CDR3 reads TGTGCCAGCAGGGGTGACACCTACGAGCAGTACTTC. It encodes CASRGDTYEQYF.

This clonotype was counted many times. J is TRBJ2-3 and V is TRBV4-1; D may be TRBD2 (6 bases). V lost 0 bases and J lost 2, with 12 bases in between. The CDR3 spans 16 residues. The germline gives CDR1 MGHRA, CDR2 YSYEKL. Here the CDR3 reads CASSQDPPGVTDTQYF. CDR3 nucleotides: TGCGCCAGCAGCCAAGACCCCCCGGGGGTCACAGATACGCAGTATTTT.